This passage covers 32 T cell receptor beta chains from one sample sequenced in a study of post-analysis software for immune sequencing data. General study results and limits: Higher frequency in patients than in controls was seen for roughly five TRBV segments, with TRBV5-6, TRBV5-1 and TRBV20-1 among them.

Unique molecular identifiers were carried by the TCR beta cDNA libraries. Each CDR3 protein is one row after TCRdb ran MiXCR on the PCR reads. Here the sample spans 750,000 to 950,000 distinct CDR3 sequences, about 53% being singletons. These receptors' targets are unknown. Sequences were obtained from blood. The receptors were gathered from a girl between 10 and 17 years old with multiple sclerosis.

This clonotype was found a few times. The chain is built from TRBV27 and TRBJ2-3; 8 nucleotides agree with TRBD1. V lost 5 bases and J lost 2; bases outside the gene matches: 6. This CDR3 has 15 amino acids. CDR1 is MNHEY, CDR2 SMNVEV, per germline (reference sequence). The CDR3: CASSVRDRITDTQYF. The CDR3 DNA reads TGTGCCAGCAGTGTCCGGGACAGGATCACAGATACGCAGTATTTT.

This clonotype was detected only a few times. The chain links TRBV20-1 to TRBJ2-3; a possible D gene is TRBD1 (6 bases). The V gene's germline CDR1 is DFQATT and CDR2 SNEGSKA (reference sequence). This CDR3 region has 12 residues. Trimming stripped 4 bases from V and 2 bases from J, with 7 bases between. The CDR3 region is CSATGDTDTQYF. The CDR3 DNA reads as TGCAGTGCTACAGGGGACACAGATACGCAGTATTTT.

The chain employs TRBV20-1 and TRBJ2-7, with 14 bases identical to TRBD2. V lost 0 bases, J lost 2 bases, and 9 bases stayed unmatched. The germline V gene encodes CDR1 DFQATT and CDR2 SNEGSKA (reference sequence). This CDR3 has 18 residues. CDR3 bases: TGCAGTGCTAGAGACCCGGGGACTAGCGGGGGTCCACCCTACGAGCAGTACTTC. Translating gives CSARDPGTSGGPPYEQYF.

This clonotype showed up just a few times. The chain links TRBV12-3 or TRBV12-4 to TRBJ1-4; TRBD1 matches 9 bases. The CDR3 extends over 12 amino acids. V lost 5 bases and J lost 13; bases outside the gene matches: 5. The CDR3 DNA reads as TGTGCCAGCAGTGGCGGGACAGGGAGACTGTTTTTT. It translates to CASSGGTGRLFF.

This clonotype showed up just once. J is TRBJ2-3 and V is TRBV9; 10 positions match TRBD2. The CDR3 totals 17 residues. The V gene's germline CDR1 is SGDLS and CDR2 YYNGEE. The J segment lost 3 bases and the V segment lost 3 bases, leaving 10 bases of the junction unmatched. For the CDR3, the DNA is TGTGCCAGCAGCGCCGAAGCGGGAGGGCCAGGAACAGATACGCAGTATTTT. As protein: CASSAEAGGPGTDTQYF.

The gene calls are TRBV11-2 and TRBJ1-4; D ambiguous. This CDR3 has 14 amino acids. Germline V gene sequence: CDR1 SGHAT, CDR2 FQNNGV. V shed 5 bases and J shed 0 bases, with 7 bases lying between them. The CDR3 sequence: CASSPPATNEKLFF. Here the CDR3 DNA reads TGTGCCAGCAGCCCCCCTGCAACTAATGAAAAACTGTTTTTT.

The chain combines TRBV25-1 with TRBJ1-2, with no clear D. CDR1 and CDR2 (germline): MGHDK, SYGVNS. The ends were cut back, 1 base at V and 1 base at J, with 10 bases in the middle. The CDR3 has 15 residues. This CDR3 is CASSESGGVNYGYTF. In DNA, the CDR3 is TGTGCCAGCAGTGAATCCGGCGGGGTTAACTATGGCTACACCTTC.

This clonotype was observed a handful of times. This CDR3 reads CSVGRGPQETQYF. DNA of the CDR3: TGCAGCGTTGGTAGGGGCCCCCAGGAGACCCAGTACTTC. The genes are TRBV29-1 and TRBJ2-5; D may be TRBD1 (5 bases). Germline V lookup: CDR1 SQVTM, CDR2 ANQGSEA. This CDR3 is 13 amino acids long. V lost 4 bases, J lost 5 bases, and 14 bases lay in between.

The gene calls are TRBV7-2 and TRBJ2-7; TRBD2 agrees at 11 bases. The germline V gene has CDR1 SGHTA and CDR2 FQGNSA. The CDR3 loop spans 15 amino acids. V trimming: 0 bases; J trimming: 5 bases; junction bases outside the gene matches: 3. The CDR3 is CASSLAPTSGNEQYF. The DNA for the CDR3 is TGTGCCAGCAGCTTAGCTCCGACTAGCGGGAACGAGCAGTACTTC. Combining the CDR3 with reference TRBV7-2 and TRBJ2-7 gives the whole variable domain GAGVSQSPSNKVTEKGKDVELRCDPISGHTALYWYRQSLGQGLEFLIYFQGNSAPDKSGLPSDRFSAERTGGSVSTLTIQRTQQEDSAVYLCASSLAPTSGNEQYFGPGTRLTVT.

The J gene is TRBJ2-5, the V gene TRBV10-3; D may be TRBD2 (6 bases). The DNA end is a closer match to TRBJ2-7, so the J assignment may be wrong. This CDR3 is built from 12 residues. Per the germline V gene, CDR1 is ENHRY and CDR2 is SYGVKD. In DNA form, the CDR3 reads TGTGCCATCGCTCGGGAGCCCTACGAGCAGTACTTC. Amino acids: CAIAREPYEQYF.

Only a few counts were recorded for this clonotype. The J gene is TRBJ1-5, the V gene TRBV2; the D gene is possibly TRBD1 (5 bases). From germline, CDR1 is SNHLY and CDR2 FYNNEI. This CDR3 region has 15 residues. Deletions cut 0 bases from V and 1 base from J, with 7 bases between. The chain's CDR3 is CASSEAGQSNQPQHF. The CDR3 nucleotides are TGTGCCAGCAGTGAAGCCGGACAAAGCAATCAGCCCCAGCATTTT.

The chain has TRBV12-3 or TRBV12-4 and TRBJ1-2; 7 bases agree with TRBD1. The CDR3 is 17 residues long. V gave up 4 bases and J gave up 3 bases; unmatched junction bases: 14. The CDR3 reads CASSSSLTGPIYYGYTF. In nucleotides, the CDR3 is TGTGCCAGCAGTTCGTCCTTGACAGGGCCTATTTACTATGGCTACACCTTC.

This clonotype came up a few times. The rearrangement links TRBV7-6 to TRBJ2-3; TRBD2 matches at 12 bases. Germline CDR1 reads SGHVS; CDR2 reads FNYEAQ. The ends lost 6 bases at V and 6 bases at J; junction bases unmatched: 13. This CDR3 region has 17 residues. CDR3 amino acids: CASRRLAGALVWDTQYF. The CDR3 DNA sequence: TGTGCCAGCAGACGACTAGCGGGAGCACTGGTCTGGGATACGCAGTATTTT.

The chain has TRBV20-1 and TRBJ2-5; 9 bases line up with TRBD1. The DNA end favors TRBJ2-7, so the J call may be wrong. This CDR3 spans 13 amino acids. Looked up from germline, CDR1 is DFQATT and CDR2 is SNEGSKA (reference sequence). The chain's CDR3 is CSAPTGGSGEQYF. CDR3 in DNA: TGCAGTGCTCCGACAGGGGGGAGCGGCGAGCAGTACTTC.

In nucleotides, the CDR3 is TGCAGCGTTGCCAGGACTGCAACCACAGATACGCAGTATTTT. Amino acids: CSVARTATTDTQYF. The chain couples TRBV29-1 to TRBJ2-3; tentatively, D is TRBD2 (5 bases). From germline, CDR1 is SQVTM and CDR2 ANQGSEA. The V end was cut by 4 bases, the J end by 2 bases, with 13 bases between. CDR3 size: 14 residues.

This clonotype occurred a few times. V gene TRBV5-1 combines with J gene TRBJ2-7, with D perhaps TRBD2 (5 bases). V lost 2 bases and J 6 bases, leaving 15 bases between the germline ends. The CDR3 contains 14 residues. Germline V gives CDR1 SGHRS, CDR2 YFSETQ. CDR3 loop: CASSFRTASSEQYF. CDR3 sequence (DNA): TGCGCCAGCAGCTTCAGGACTGCCAGCAGCGAGCAGTACTTC.

This rearrangement joins TRBV7-2 to TRBJ2-3; D may be TRBD2 (5 bases). V was cut by 1 base and J by 1 base, with 9 bases left in between. Per the germline V gene, CDR1 is SGHTA and CDR2 is FQGNSA. The CDR3 spans 15 residues. The CDR3 coding sequence is TGTGCCAGCAGCTTAGACGGGGTAGGCACAGATACGCAGTATTTT. This encodes CASSLDGVGTDTQYF.

This chain joins TRBV20-1 and TRBJ2-7; maybe TRBD1 (5 bases). The CDR3 spans 13 residues. Germline values: CDR1 DFQATT, CDR2 SNEGSKA (reference sequence). The ends were cut back, 5 bases at V and 3 bases at J, with 14 bases in the middle. This CDR3 reads CSASGQGFYEQYF. CDR3 nucleotide sequence: TGCAGTGCTTCCGGGCAGGGTTTCTACGAGCAGTACTTC.

The chain links TRBV28 to TRBJ2-2; 7 bases align to TRBD1. J was trimmed by 9 bases and V by 6 bases; bases with no gene match: 7. The V gene's germline CDR1 is MDHEN and CDR2 SYDVKM. The CDR3 sequence is 13 residues long. In DNA form, the CDR3 reads TGTGCCAGCAGAGCCCAGGGGGTCTGGGAGCTGTTTTTT. This encodes CASRAQGVWELFF.

The table lists this clonotype with many counts. J is TRBJ2-5 and V is TRBV5-1, with D possibly being TRBD2 (5 bases). From germline, CDR1 is SGHRS and CDR2 YFSETQ. Trimming stripped 2 bases from V and 4 bases from J, with 9 bases between. The CDR3 has 13 amino acids. CDR3 in DNA: TGCGCCAGCAGCTTCCGGGGTGGAGAGACCCAGTACTTC. It translates to CASSFRGGETQYF.

The chain combines TRBV9 with TRBJ1-2; no reliable D call. The germline V and J ends were trimmed by 1 base and 5 bases, with 15 bases remaining between them. CDR3 length: 15 residues. Per the germline V gene, CDR1 is SGDLS and CDR2 is YYNGEE. CDR3 DNA sequence: TGTGCCAGCAGCGTAAATCAAGGGCGCGATTATGGCTACACCTTC. Translation gives CASSVNQGRDYGYTF.

The V and J genes are TRBV6-1 and TRBJ1-2; unclear D gene. V was cut by 7 bases and J by 5 bases, with 29 bases left in between. The CDR3 is 18 residues long. The germline V gene has CDR1 MNHNS and CDR2 SASEGT. CDR3 sequence reads: CASTSQVGVRPPWYGYTF. The DNA of the CDR3 is TGTGCCAGCACCAGCCAGGTGGGCGTTCGACCCCCTTGGTATGGCTACACCTTC.

The chain joins TRBV6-2 or TRBV6-3 to TRBJ1-5, with 8 bases that match TRBD1. Germline V gene data show CDR1 as MNHEY and CDR2 as SVGEGT. The CDR3 covers 16 residues. Losses at the gene ends were 5 bases for V and 2 bases for J; bases not matched to a gene: 8. The CDR3 DNA is TGTGCCAGCAGTAGATATGGACAGGGTGGCAATCAGCCCCAGCATTTT. Translating it yields CASSRYGQGGNQPQHF.

The chain has TRBV27 and TRBJ1-4, with D unresolved. V was pared by 9 bases and J by 7 bases, with 15 bases between. Per germline, CDR1 MNHEY and CDR2 SMNVEV (reference sequence). The CDR3 covers 13 residues. The CDR3 loop is CARTGSLGEKLFF. The CDR3 DNA reads as TGTGCCAGGACGGGGAGTCTGGGTGAAAAACTGTTTTTT.

This clonotype was picked up a small number of times. V and J are TRBV12-3 or TRBV12-4 and TRBJ2-7, with D perhaps matching TRBD1 or TRBD2 (6 bases each). This CDR3 comprises 15 residues. V lost 5 bases and J 3 bases, leaving 17 bases between the germline ends. CDR3 amino acids: CASSPWGPGVYEQYF. The CDR3 DNA reads as TGTGCCAGCAGTCCTTGGGGGCCGGGGGTCTACGAGCAGTACTTC.

This clonotype has a handful of counts. The chain links TRBV13 to TRBJ2-5, with 8 positions matching TRBD2. The J call may be mistaken, given a closer DNA end match to TRBJ2-7. Germline V gene sequence: CDR1 PRHDT, CDR2 FYEKMQ (reference sequence). The CDR3 has 17 amino acids. The CDR3 nucleotides are TGTGCCAGCAGCTTAGGGAGGGCGGGGGGCCGCTTCCCCGAGCAGTACTTC. This translates into CASSLGRAGGRFPEQYF.

The chain combines TRBV9 with TRBJ1-2; unclear D gene. Germline V gene data show CDR1 as SGDLS and CDR2 as YYNGEE. V was cut by 2 bases and J by 1 base, with 15 bases left in between. This CDR3 contains 16 residues. CDR3 loop: CASSVQAIDLNYGYTF. The CDR3 DNA sequence: TGTGCCAGCAGCGTCCAGGCTATCGACCTTAACTATGGCTACACCTTC.

V and J are TRBV10-3 and TRBJ2-3; 8 positions match TRBD2. The CDR3 sequence is 15 residues long. Germline values: CDR1 ENHRY, CDR2 SYGVKD. The V gene end was trimmed by 6 bases and the J gene end by 11 bases; junction bases not matched to a gene: 16. The CDR3 sequence is CAISGGETQRGWQYF. Here the CDR3 DNA reads TGTGCCATCAGCGGGGGGGAGACTCAGCGCGGATGGCAGTATTTT.

This chain uses TRBV7-9 with TRBJ1-4; 9 positions agree with TRBD1. The length of the CDR3 is 15 residues. CDR1 and CDR2 from the germline V gene are SEHNR and FQNEAQ (reference sequence). After removal of 5 bases from V and 8 bases from J, the junction contained 9 bases not matched to a gene. CDR3 sequence (DNA): TGTGCCAGCAGCCGCCCGGGACAGGGAGGAGAAAAACTGTTTTTT. It codes for CASSRPGQGGEKLFF.

The rearrangement uses TRBV7-2 and TRBJ2-1; D is ambiguous. The CDR3 runs 15 residues. The germline V and J ends were trimmed by 4 bases and 0 bases, with 10 bases remaining between them. The germline V gene has CDR1 SGHTA and CDR2 FQGNSA. The CDR3 region has the DNA TGTGCCAGCAGCTCCGTACAAAGCTCCTACAATGAGCAGTTCTTC. It specifies CASSSVQSSYNEQFF. The whole variable domain, filled in from reference TRBV7-2 and TRBJ2-1, reads GAGVSQSPSNKVTEKGKDVELRCDPISGHTALYWYRQSLGQGLEFLIYFQGNSAPDKSGLPSDRFSAERTGGSVSTLTIQRTQQEDSAVYLCASSSVQSSYNEQFFGPGTRLTVL.

This clonotype was detected once. This chain connects TRBV28 to TRBJ2-1; a weak D match, TRBD2 (7 bases). Germline V gives CDR1 MDHEN, CDR2 SYDVKM. V lost 10 bases, J lost 6 bases, and 22 bases lay in between. This CDR3 is 15 amino acids long. CDR3 in DNA: TGTGCCACCAATGGGGGGGCTGGTTGGTCCAATGAGCAGTTCTTC. Translating it yields CATNGGAGWSNEQFF.

V usage is TRBV5-1 and J usage is TRBJ1-2; D is possibly TRBD1 (6 bases). Germline loops: CDR1 SGHRS, CDR2 YFSETQ. The V and J ends lost 0 bases and 8 bases respectively, with 14 bases between them. This CDR3 spans 14 amino acids. The CDR3, as DNA: TGCGCCAGCAGCTTGGCCGTGGCAGGGGTCGGCTACACCTTC. Its translation: CASSLAVAGVGYTF. The full variable domain, with the rest looked up from reference TRBV5-1 and TRBJ1-2, is KAGVTQTPRYLIKTRGQQVTLSCSPISGHRSVSWYQQTPGQGLQFLFEYFSETQRNKGNFPGRFSGRQFSNSRSEMNVSTLELGDSALYLCASSLAVAGVGYTFGSGTRLTVV.